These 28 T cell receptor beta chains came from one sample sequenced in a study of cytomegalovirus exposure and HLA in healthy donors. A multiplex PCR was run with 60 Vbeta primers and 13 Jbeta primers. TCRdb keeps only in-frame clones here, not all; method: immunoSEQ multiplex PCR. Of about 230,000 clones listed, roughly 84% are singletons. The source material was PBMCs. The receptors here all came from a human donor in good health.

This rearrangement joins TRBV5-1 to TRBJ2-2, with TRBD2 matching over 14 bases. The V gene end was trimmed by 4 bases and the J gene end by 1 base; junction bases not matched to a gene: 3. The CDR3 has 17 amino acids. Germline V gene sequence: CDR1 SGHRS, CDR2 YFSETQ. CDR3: CASSQGLAGVNTGELFF. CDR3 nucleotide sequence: TGCGCCAGCAGCCAGGGACTAGCGGGAGTGAACACCGGGGAGCTGTTTTTT.

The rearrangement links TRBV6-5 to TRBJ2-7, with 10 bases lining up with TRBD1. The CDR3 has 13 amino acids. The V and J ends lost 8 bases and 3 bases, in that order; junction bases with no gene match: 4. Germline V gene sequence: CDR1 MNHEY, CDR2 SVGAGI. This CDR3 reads CASRGQGYYEQYF. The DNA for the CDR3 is TGTGCCAGCCGGGGACAGGGGTACTACGAGCAGTACTTC.

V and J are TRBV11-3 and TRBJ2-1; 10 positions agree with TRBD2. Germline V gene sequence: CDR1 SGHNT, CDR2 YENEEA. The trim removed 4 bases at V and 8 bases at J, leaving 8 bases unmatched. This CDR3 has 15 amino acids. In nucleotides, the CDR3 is TGTGCCAGCAGCTCCCAGGGGCTAGCGGGAGATGAGCAGTTCTTC. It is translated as CASSSQGLAGDEQFF. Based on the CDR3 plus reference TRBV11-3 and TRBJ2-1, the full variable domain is EAGVVQSPRYKIIEKKQPVAFWCNPISGHNTLYWYLQNLGQGPELLIRYENEEAVDDSQLPKDRFSAERLKGVDSTLKIQPAELGDSAVYLCASSSQGLAGDEQFFGPGTRLTVL.

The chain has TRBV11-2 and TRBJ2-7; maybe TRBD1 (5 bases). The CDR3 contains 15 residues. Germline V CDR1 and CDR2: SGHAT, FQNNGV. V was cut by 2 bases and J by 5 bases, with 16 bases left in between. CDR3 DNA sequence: TGTGCCAGCAGCTTACAGGGCGCCGGCTACGACGAGCAGTACTTC. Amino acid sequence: CASSLQGAGYDEQYF.

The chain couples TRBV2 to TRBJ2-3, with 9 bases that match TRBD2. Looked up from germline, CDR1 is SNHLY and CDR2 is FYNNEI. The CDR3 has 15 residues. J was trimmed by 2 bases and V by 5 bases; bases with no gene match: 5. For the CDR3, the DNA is TGTGCCAGCAGTTTGACTAGCGGACCCACAGATACGCAGTATTTT. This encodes CASSLTSGPTDTQYF.

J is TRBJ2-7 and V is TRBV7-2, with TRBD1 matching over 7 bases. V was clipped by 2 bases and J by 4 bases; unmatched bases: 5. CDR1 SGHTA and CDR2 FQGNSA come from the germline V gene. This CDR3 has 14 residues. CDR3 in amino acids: CASSLRDSGYEQYF. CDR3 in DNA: TGTGCCAGCAGCTTACGGGACAGTGGGTACGAGCAGTACTTC.

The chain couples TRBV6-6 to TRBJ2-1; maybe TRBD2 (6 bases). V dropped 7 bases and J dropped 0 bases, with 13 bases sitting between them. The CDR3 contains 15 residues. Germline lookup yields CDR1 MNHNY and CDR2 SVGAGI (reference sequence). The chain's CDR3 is CASTAGLSSYNEQFF. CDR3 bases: TGTGCCAGCACCGCGGGGCTGAGCTCCTACAATGAGCAGTTCTTC.

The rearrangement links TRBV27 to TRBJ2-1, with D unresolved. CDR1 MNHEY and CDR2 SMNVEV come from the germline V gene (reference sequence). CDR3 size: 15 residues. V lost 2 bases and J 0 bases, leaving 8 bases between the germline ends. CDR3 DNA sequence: TGTGCCAGCAGTTTAGGGCCCGACTCCTACAATGAGCAGTTCTTC. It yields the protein CASSLGPDSYNEQFF.

CDR3 nucleotides: TGTGCCAGCAGCCCGACCACAGGGCGGAACACTGAAGCTTTCTTT. Translated: CASSPTTGRNTEAFF. The rearrangement uses TRBV7-2 and TRBJ1-1; tentative D call: TRBD1 (6 bases). Trimming pared 5 bases from V and 1 base from J, leaving 14 bases between. The CDR3 sequence is 15 residues long. Germline assignment: CDR1 SGHTA and CDR2 FQGNSA.

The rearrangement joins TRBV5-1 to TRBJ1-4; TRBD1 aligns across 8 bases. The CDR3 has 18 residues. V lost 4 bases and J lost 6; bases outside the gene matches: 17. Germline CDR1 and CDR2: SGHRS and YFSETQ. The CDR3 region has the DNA TGCGCCAGCAGCGCGACCGGGACAGGACTCTCAAAGGATGAAAAACTGTTTTTT. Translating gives CASSATGTGLSKDEKLFF.

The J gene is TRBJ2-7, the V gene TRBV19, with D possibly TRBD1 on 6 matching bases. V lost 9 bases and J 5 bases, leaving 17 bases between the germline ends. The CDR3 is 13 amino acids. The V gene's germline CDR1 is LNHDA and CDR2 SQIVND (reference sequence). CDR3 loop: CASEQQGANEQYF. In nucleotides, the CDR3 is TGTGCCAGCGAACAACAGGGTGCCAACGAGCAGTACTTC.

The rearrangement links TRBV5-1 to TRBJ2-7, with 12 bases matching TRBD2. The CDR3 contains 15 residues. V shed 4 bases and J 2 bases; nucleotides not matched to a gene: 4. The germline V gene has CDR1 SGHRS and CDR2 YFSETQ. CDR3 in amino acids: CASSTGLAGPYEQYF. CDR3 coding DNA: TGCGCCAGCAGCACGGGACTAGCGGGCCCCTACGAGCAGTACTTC. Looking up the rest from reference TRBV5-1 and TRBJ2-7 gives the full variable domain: KAGVTQTPRYLIKTRGQQVTLSCSPISGHRSVSWYQQTPGQGLQFLFEYFSETQRNKGNFPGRFSGRQFSNSRSEMNVSTLELGDSALYLCASSTGLAGPYEQYFGPGTRLTVT.

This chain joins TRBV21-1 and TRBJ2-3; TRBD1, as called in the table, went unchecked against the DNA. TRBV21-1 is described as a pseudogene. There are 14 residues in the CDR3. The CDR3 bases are TGTGCCAGCAGCAAGGATCCAGGGGGGGATACGCAGTATTTT. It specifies CASSKDPGGDTQYF.

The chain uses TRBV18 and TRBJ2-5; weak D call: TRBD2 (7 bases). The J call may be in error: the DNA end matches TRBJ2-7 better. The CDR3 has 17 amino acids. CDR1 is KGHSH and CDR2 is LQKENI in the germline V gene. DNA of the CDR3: TGTGCCAGCTCACCACCGTTTGGGGGGGCGAAAGTATACGAGCAGTACTTC. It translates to CASSPPFGGAKVYEQYF.

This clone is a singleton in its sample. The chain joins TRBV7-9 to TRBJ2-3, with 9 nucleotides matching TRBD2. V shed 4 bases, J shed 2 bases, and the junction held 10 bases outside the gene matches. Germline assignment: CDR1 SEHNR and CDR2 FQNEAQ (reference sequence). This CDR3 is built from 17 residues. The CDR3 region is CASSSWTSVSYTDTQYF. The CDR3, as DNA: TGTGCCAGCAGCTCCTGGACTAGCGTCAGTTACACAGATACGCAGTATTTT.

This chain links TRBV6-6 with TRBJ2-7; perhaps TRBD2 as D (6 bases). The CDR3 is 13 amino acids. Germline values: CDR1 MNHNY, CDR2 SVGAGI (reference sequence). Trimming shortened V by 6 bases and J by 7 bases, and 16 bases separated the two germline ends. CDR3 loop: CASSSGTGREQYF. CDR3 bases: TGTGCCAGCAGCTCCGGGACTGGGAGGGAGCAGTACTTC.

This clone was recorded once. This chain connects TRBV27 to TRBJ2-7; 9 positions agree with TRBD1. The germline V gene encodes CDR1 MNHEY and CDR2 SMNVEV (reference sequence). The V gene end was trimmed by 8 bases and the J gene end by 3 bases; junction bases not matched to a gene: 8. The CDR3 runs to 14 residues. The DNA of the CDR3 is TGTGCCAGCTGGACGGGACAGGGACACTACGAGCAGTACTTC. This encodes CASWTGQGHYEQYF.

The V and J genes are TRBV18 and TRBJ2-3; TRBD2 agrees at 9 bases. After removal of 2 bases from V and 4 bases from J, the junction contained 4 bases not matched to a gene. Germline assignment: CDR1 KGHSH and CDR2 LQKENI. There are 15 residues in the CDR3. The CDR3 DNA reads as TGTGCCAGCTCACCAATGCGGGAGGGCGCAGATACGCAGTATTTT. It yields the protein CASSPMREGADTQYF. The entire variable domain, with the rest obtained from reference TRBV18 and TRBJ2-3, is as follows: NAGVMQNPRHLVRRRGQEARLRCSPMKGHSHVYWYRQLPEEGLKFMVYLQKENIIDESGMPKERFSAEFPKEGPSILRIQQVVRGDSAAYFCASSPMREGADTQYFGPGTRLTVL.

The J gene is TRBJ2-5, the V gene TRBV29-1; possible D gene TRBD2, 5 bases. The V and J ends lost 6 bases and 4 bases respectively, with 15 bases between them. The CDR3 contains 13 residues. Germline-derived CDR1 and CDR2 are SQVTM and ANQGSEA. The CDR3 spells CSVGPGLRETQYF. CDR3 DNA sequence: TGCAGCGTCGGCCCGGGGTTGAGAGAGACCCAGTACTTC.

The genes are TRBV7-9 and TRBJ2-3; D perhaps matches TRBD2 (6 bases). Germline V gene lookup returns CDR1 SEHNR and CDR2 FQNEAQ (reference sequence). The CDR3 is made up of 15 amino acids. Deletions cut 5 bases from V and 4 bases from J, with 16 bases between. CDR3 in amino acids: CASSRPPGEADTQYF. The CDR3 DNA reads TGTGCCAGCAGCCGACCACCCGGGGAGGCAGATACGCAGTATTTT.

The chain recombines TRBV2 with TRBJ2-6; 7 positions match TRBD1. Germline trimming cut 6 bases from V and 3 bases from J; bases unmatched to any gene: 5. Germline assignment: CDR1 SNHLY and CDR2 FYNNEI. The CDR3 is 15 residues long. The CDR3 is CASRSTGVGANVLTF. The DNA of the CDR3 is TGTGCCAGCAGATCCACAGGGGTTGGGGCCAACGTCCTGACTTTC.

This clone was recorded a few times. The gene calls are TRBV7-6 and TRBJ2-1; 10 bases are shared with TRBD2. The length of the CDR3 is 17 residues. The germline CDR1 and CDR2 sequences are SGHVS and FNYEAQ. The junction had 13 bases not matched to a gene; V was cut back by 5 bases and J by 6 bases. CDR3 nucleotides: TGTGCCAGCAGCCTACAGCAGGCTAGCGGGAGTATCAATGAGCAGTTCTTC. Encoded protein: CASSLQQASGSINEQFF.

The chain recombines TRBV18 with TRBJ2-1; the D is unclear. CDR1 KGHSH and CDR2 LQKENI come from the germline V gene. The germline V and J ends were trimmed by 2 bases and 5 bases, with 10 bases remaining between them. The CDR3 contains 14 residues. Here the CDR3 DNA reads TGTGCCAGCTCACCAAGTAACACGAACAATGAGCAGTTCTTC. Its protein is CASSPSNTNNEQFF.

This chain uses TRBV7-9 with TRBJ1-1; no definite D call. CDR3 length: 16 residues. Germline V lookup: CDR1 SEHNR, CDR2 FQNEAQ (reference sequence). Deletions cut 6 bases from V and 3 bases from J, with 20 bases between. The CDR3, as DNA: TGTGCCAGCAGTCGGAACTTTCTCAGGACTGACACTGAAGCTTTCTTT. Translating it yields CASSRNFLRTDTEAFF.

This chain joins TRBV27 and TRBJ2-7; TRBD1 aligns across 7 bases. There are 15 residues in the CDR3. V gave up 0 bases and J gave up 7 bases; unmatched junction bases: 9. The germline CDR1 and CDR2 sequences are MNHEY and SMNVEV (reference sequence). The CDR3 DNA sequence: TGTGCCAGCAGTTTATCCGCCGACAGGGTGGGTGAGCAGTACTTC. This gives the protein CASSLSADRVGEQYF.

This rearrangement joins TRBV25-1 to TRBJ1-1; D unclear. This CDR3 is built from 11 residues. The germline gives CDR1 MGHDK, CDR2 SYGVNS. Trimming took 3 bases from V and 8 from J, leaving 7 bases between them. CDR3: CASSDVLEAFF. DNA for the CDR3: TGTGCCAGCAGTGATGTTCTCGAAGCTTTCTTT.

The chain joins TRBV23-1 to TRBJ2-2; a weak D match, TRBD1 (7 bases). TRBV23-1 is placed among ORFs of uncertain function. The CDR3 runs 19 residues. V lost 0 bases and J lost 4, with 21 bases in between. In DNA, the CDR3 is TGCGCCAGCAGTCAATCCCCTCAATACCAGGGGGAGGTCACCGGGGAGCTGTTTTTT. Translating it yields CASSQSPQYQGEVTGELFF.

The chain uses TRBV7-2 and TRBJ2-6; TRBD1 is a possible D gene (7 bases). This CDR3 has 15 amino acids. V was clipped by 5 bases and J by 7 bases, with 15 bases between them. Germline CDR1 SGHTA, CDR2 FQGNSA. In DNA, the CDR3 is TGTGCCAGCAGCCAACGACAGGGAGGCGCCAACGTCCTGACTTTC. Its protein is CASSQRQGGANVLTF.